A single sample is the source of the 30 T cell receptor beta chains below, sequenced in a study of T cell changes during pregnancy in multiple sclerosis. Only in-frame clones appear in the TCRdb table, and some are missing; sequencing was by immunoSEQ multiplex PCR. The sample consists of 65,000 to 85,000 clones, around 92% of them appearing once. The sequencing used peripheral blood, collected in the first trimester of pregnancy. These receptor sequences come from a female donor in good health, enrolled as a control in a pregnancy study.

Remarks on this clone: Other DNA sequences in this sample translate to the same CDR3. CDR3 nucleotide sequence: TGTGCCAGCTCACCTCCGGGACAGGGTTCACCTTACGAGCAGTACTTC. Encoded protein: CASSPPGQGSPYEQYF. The rearrangement joins TRBV18 to TRBJ2-7; 9 bases match TRBD1. V dropped 3 bases and J dropped 4; count of bases not matched to a gene: 10. The length of the CDR3 is 16 residues. The V gene's germline CDR1 is KGHSH and CDR2 LQKENI. Supplemented by reference TRBV18 and TRBJ2-7, the full variable domain reads NAGVMQNPRHLVRRRGQEARLRCSPMKGHSHVYWYRQLPEEGLKFMVYLQKENIIDESGMPKERFSAEFPKEGPSILRIQQVVRGDSAAYFCASSPPGQGSPYEQYFGPGTRLTVT.

The rearrangement uses TRBV19 and TRBJ2-1; possible D gene TRBD2, 5 bases. CDR1 and CDR2 (germline): LNHDA, SQIVND (reference sequence). The V gene lost 5 bases and the J gene lost 8 bases, with 16 bases spanning the gap. The CDR3 has 14 residues. DNA of the CDR3: TGTGCCAGTAGTCGAGGGCCGGCGGTCCATGAGCAGTTCTTC. As protein: CASSRGPAVHEQFF.

The chain couples TRBV19 to TRBJ1-5, with 7 bases identical to TRBD1. The germline V gene has CDR1 LNHDA and CDR2 SQIVND (reference sequence). The CDR3 is 16 residues long. Trimming at V came to 4 bases and at J to 0 bases, leaving 6 bases not matched to a gene. CDR3 in amino acids: CASSTQGGYSNQPQHF. The CDR3 nucleotides read TGTGCCAGTAGTACGCAGGGGGGATATAGCAATCAGCCCCAGCATTTT.

CDR3 sequence reads: CASSQERGGPYEQYF. For the CDR3, the DNA is TGCGCCAGCAGCCAAGAGCGGGGGGGCCCCTACGAGCAGTACTTC. This chain uses TRBV4-1 with TRBJ2-7; 9 nucleotides align to TRBD2. The CDR3 contains 15 residues. Germline V CDR1 and CDR2: MGHRA, YSYEKL. The junction had 2 bases not matched to a gene; V was cut back by 0 bases and J by 2 bases.

This chain joins TRBV5-1 and TRBJ1-1; maybe TRBD1 (5 bases). The CDR3 totals 14 residues. The V end lost 0 bases, the J end lost 5 bases, and 11 bases lay between the germline ends. Germline CDR1 is SGHRS and CDR2 is YFSETQ. The CDR3 sequence: CASSLGQGRTEAFF. In nucleotides, the CDR3 is TGCGCCAGCAGCTTGGGTCAGGGAAGAACTGAAGCTTTCTTT.

The chain combines TRBV7-2 with TRBJ2-1, with D unresolved. Trimming shortened V by 0 bases and J by 6 bases, and 12 bases separated the two germline ends. The CDR3 spans 15 residues. Germline V CDR1 and CDR2: SGHTA, FQGNSA. Here the CDR3 reads CASSLAIGRPNEQFF. DNA for the CDR3: TGTGCCAGCAGCTTAGCCATCGGCAGGCCCAATGAGCAGTTCTTC.

V gene TRBV6-1 combines with J gene TRBJ2-1; D gene ambiguous. The germline V gene encodes CDR1 MNHNS and CDR2 SASEGT. The CDR3 is made up of 11 amino acids. The germline V and J ends were trimmed by 3 bases and 11 bases, with 8 bases remaining between them. CDR3 protein: CASSENSQQFF. In DNA form, the CDR3 reads TGTGCCAGCAGTGAGAATAGCCAGCAGTTCTTC.

The chain carries TRBV7-9 and TRBJ2-3; 7 nucleotides align to TRBD1. Trimming removed 3 bases from V and 0 bases from J; junction bases left unmatched: 3. Germline CDR1 and CDR2: SEHNR and FQNEAQ (reference sequence). CDR3 length equals 15 residues. For the CDR3, the DNA is TGTGCCAGCAGCTTGAGGGGGCGAAGCACAGATACGCAGTATTTT. Protein sequence: CASSLRGRSTDTQYF.

This clone was counted once. The chain joins TRBV5-5 to TRBJ1-1, with 9 nucleotides matching TRBD1. With V trimmed by 2 bases and J by 3 bases, 5 bases remained unmatched. This CDR3 comprises 15 residues. Germline assignment: CDR1 SGHKS and CDR2 YYEKEE (reference sequence). The CDR3 loop reads CASSLPQGAYTEAFF. CDR3 in DNA: TGTGCCAGCAGCTTACCACAGGGGGCGTACACTGAAGCTTTCTTT.

This clone occurred once. The chain has TRBV19 and TRBJ1-5; 7 bases line up with TRBD1. Per the germline V gene, CDR1 is LNHDA and CDR2 is SQIVND (reference sequence). Trimming cost V 3 bases and J 6 bases; bases outside gene matches: 8. The CDR3 length is 15 residues. CDR3 sequence reads: CASSMVDRRAQPQHF. The CDR3 DNA reads TGTGCCAGTAGTATGGTGGACAGGAGGGCTCAGCCCCAGCATTTT. Together with reference TRBV19 and TRBJ1-5, the CDR3 gives the full variable domain: DGGITQSPKYLFRKEGQNVTLSCEQNLNHDAMYWYRQDPGQGLRLIYYSQIVNDFQKGDIAEGYSVSREKKESFPLTVTSAQKNPTAFYLCASSMVDRRAQPQHFGDGTRLSIL.

V is TRBV28 and J is TRBJ2-2; 7 nucleotides agree with TRBD2. J gave up 4 bases and V 6 bases, and 8 bases lay outside the gene matches. CDR1 and CDR2 (germline): MDHEN, SYDVKM. The CDR3 contains 15 residues. CDR3 loop: CASSLTSVVTGELFF. In DNA, the CDR3 is TGTGCCAGCAGCCTAACTAGCGTAGTCACCGGGGAGCTGTTTTTT.

The rearrangement joins TRBV7-2 to TRBJ1-1; 11 positions agree with TRBD1. The CDR3 covers 16 residues. The V gene's germline CDR1 is SGHTA and CDR2 FQGNSA. Trimming cost V 3 bases and J 1 base; bases outside gene matches: 4. CDR3: CASSFGQGATNTEAFF. The CDR3 DNA reads as TGTGCCAGCAGCTTTGGACAGGGGGCTACGAACACTGAAGCTTTCTTT.

This chain uses TRBV11-2 with TRBJ2-7, with TRBD1 matching 9 bases. The V gene's germline CDR1 is SGHAT and CDR2 FQNNGV. The ends lost 2 bases at V and 1 base at J; junction bases unmatched: 6. This CDR3 spans 16 amino acids. CDR3 protein: CASSLRPDRGSYEQYF. The CDR3 DNA reads as TGTGCCAGCAGCTTAAGACCGGACAGGGGATCCTACGAGCAGTACTTC.

The genes are TRBV6-5 and TRBJ1-5; no definite D call. The V and J ends lost 0 bases and 8 bases respectively, with 8 bases between them. In germline, CDR1 is MNHEY, CDR2 SVGAGI. The CDR3 has 13 amino acids. DNA of the CDR3: TGTGCCAGCAGTTACTCGCGGAGTAAGCCCCAGCATTTT. The encoded protein is CASSYSRSKPQHF.

V is TRBV30 and J is TRBJ2-7; the match to TRBD1 covers 7 bases. The germline V gene encodes CDR1 GTSNPN and CDR2 SVGIG (reference sequence). The CDR3 is 14 residues long. Trimming at V came to 2 bases and at J to 2 bases, leaving 6 bases not matched to a gene. CDR3 loop: CAWSPGTVPYEQYF. CDR3 coding DNA: TGTGCCTGGAGTCCCGGGACAGTTCCCTACGAGCAGTACTTC.

J is TRBJ2-4 and V is TRBV11-2; D gene uncertain. Germline CDR1 reads SGHAT; CDR2 reads FQNNGV. V lost 5 bases, J lost 1 base, and 15 bases lay in between. The CDR3 is 16 residues long. The CDR3 reads CASSPQNARAKNIQYF. DNA of the CDR3: TGTGCCAGCAGCCCCCAGAACGCCCGTGCCAAAAACATTCAGTACTTC.

The chain employs TRBV28 and TRBJ2-7; TRBD1 aligns across 7 bases. After removal of 11 bases from V and 3 bases from J, the junction contained 13 bases not matched to a gene. This CDR3 is 14 amino acids long. Germline CDR1 and CDR2: MDHEN and SYDVKM. CDR3 nucleotide sequence: TGTGCCGGGGGAACCGGGACAGTCGGCTACGAGCAGTACTTC. This sequence encodes CAGGTGTVGYEQYF.

The chain recombines TRBV5-1 with TRBJ1-1, with 7 bases aligning to TRBD1. CDR3 length equals 15 residues. The V and J ends lost 4 bases and 5 bases, in that order; junction bases with no gene match: 11. The germline gives CDR1 SGHRS, CDR2 YFSETQ. As DNA, the CDR3 is TGCGCCAGCAGCCCCACAGGGGATCGGGTGACTGAAGCTTTCTTT. This sequence encodes CASSPTGDRVTEAFF. Based on the CDR3 plus reference TRBV5-1 and TRBJ1-1, the full variable domain is KAGVTQTPRYLIKTRGQQVTLSCSPISGHRSVSWYQQTPGQGLQFLFEYFSETQRNKGNFPGRFSGRQFSNSRSEMNVSTLELGDSALYLCASSPTGDRVTEAFFGQGTRLTVV.

This chain connects TRBV28 to TRBJ2-7; 10 bases map to TRBD2. The CDR3 extends over 15 amino acids. Germline V gene data show CDR1 as MDHEN and CDR2 as SYDVKM. V lost 6 bases, J lost 2 bases, and 7 bases stayed unmatched. The CDR3 sequence: CASSRRTSGTYEQYF. As DNA, the CDR3 is TGTGCCAGCAGCCGGAGGACTAGCGGTACCTACGAGCAGTACTTC.

The rearrangement uses TRBV6-5 and TRBJ1-2, with TRBD1 as a possible D gene (5 bases). CDR1 is MNHEY, CDR2 SVGAGI, per germline. This CDR3 is built from 14 residues. V was cut by 3 bases and J by 4 bases, with 12 bases left in between. The CDR3 region has the DNA TGTGCCAGCAGTTATTTCAGGGCCGCCTATGGCTACACCTTC. Protein product: CASSYFRAAYGYTF.

The rearrangement uses TRBV2 and TRBJ1-1, with TRBD1 matching over 8 bases. Germline V CDR1 and CDR2: SNHLY, FYNNEI. J lost 5 bases, V lost 6 bases, and 14 bases had no gene match. The CDR3 covers 16 residues. The CDR3 region has the DNA TGTGCCAGCAGCCTACACAGGGGGGCTCGAGGAACTGAAGCTTTCTTT. This encodes CASSLHRGARGTEAFF.

The V gene is TRBV19, the J gene TRBJ1-2; 10 bases map to TRBD1. Per the germline V gene, CDR1 is LNHDA and CDR2 is SQIVND (reference sequence). The J segment lost 7 bases and the V segment lost 7 bases, leaving 12 bases of the junction unmatched. This CDR3 spans 15 amino acids. CDR3 DNA: TGTGCCAGTATCCAAACCGGGACAGGGGTTAGTGGCTACACCTTC. This gives the protein CASIQTGTGVSGYTF.

The rearrangement uses TRBV11-2 and TRBJ2-7; D gene ambiguous. This CDR3 has 13 amino acids. Per the germline V gene, CDR1 is SGHAT and CDR2 is FQNNGV. Trimming shortened V by 10 bases and J by 0 bases, and 13 bases separated the two germline ends. The CDR3 bases are TGTGCCAACCCGATACAGAGCTCCTACGAGCAGTACTTC. Its translation: CANPIQSSYEQYF.

The chain joins TRBV5-1 to TRBJ2-2; 10 nucleotides align to TRBD2. Germline CDR1 and CDR2: SGHRS and YFSETQ. This CDR3 is built from 15 residues. Trimming cost V 5 bases and J 4 bases; bases outside gene matches: 5. CDR3 protein: CASRPGTSVTGELFF. The CDR3 DNA follows: TGCGCCAGCAGGCCCGGGACTAGCGTCACCGGGGAGCTGTTTTTT.

The rearrangement uses TRBV7-2 and TRBJ1-2, with D possibly being TRBD1 (6 bases). From germline, CDR1 is SGHTA and CDR2 FQGNSA. The CDR3 sequence is 13 residues long. Trimming cost V 4 bases and J 9 bases, with 15 bases left between them. In nucleotides, the CDR3 is TGTGCCAGCAGCTCATCCCGGGACACAAGCTACACCTTC. This gives the protein CASSSSRDTSYTF.

The V gene is TRBV5-1, the J gene TRBJ1-4; D is perhaps TRBD1 (6 bases). CDR3 length: 16 amino acids. Germline loops: CDR1 SGHRS, CDR2 YFSETQ. V shed 4 bases and J shed 8 bases, with 21 bases lying between them. CDR3 nucleotides: TGCGCCAGCAGCCTACAGGGAGTTTTCGTGATGGAAAAACTGTTTTTT. Protein product: CASSLQGVFVMEKLFF.

The V gene is TRBV30, the J gene TRBJ2-7; weak D call: TRBD1 (5 bases). Germline CDR1 is GTSNPN and CDR2 is SVGIG (reference sequence). The CDR3 loop spans 11 amino acids. V was trimmed by 5 bases and J by 2 bases, leaving 7 bases between them. The CDR3 sequence: CAWDSPYEQYF. In DNA, the CDR3 is TGTGCCTGGGACAGTCCCTACGAGCAGTACTTC. Drawing the rest from reference TRBV30 and TRBJ2-7, the complete variable domain is SQTIHQWPATLVQPVGSPLSLECTVEGTSNPNLYWYRQAAGRGLQLLFYSVGIGQISSEVPQNLSASRPQDRQFILSSKKLLLSDSGFYLCAWDSPYEQYFGPGTRLTVT.

This clone was detected only a few times. The chain carries TRBV19 and TRBJ1-5, with D possibly TRBD1 on 6 matching bases. CDR1 is LNHDA, CDR2 SQIVND, per germline (reference sequence). Trimming removed 3 bases from V and 3 bases from J, with 15 bases in between. This CDR3 region has 16 residues. The CDR3 is CASSIPTTGLNQPQHF. CDR3 sequence (DNA): TGTGCCAGTAGTATTCCTACGACAGGACTCAATCAGCCCCAGCATTTT.

V is TRBV7-2 and J is TRBJ1-1; D might be TRBD1 (6 bases). The CDR3 covers 15 residues. Trimming cost V 1 base and J 0 bases, with 9 bases left between them. CDR1 is SGHTA, CDR2 FQGNSA, per germline. The CDR3 here is CASSLGGQLNTEAFF. The CDR3 region has the DNA TGTGCCAGCAGCTTAGGGGGACAACTGAACACTGAAGCTTTCTTT.

The chain has TRBV2 and TRBJ2-1; the match to TRBD2 covers 7 bases. V lost 2 bases, J lost 4 bases, and 5 bases stayed unmatched. This CDR3 has 15 amino acids. Germline V gives CDR1 SNHLY, CDR2 FYNNEI. CDR3 in amino acids: CASSELAEIYNEQFF. CDR3 DNA: TGTGCCAGCAGTGAACTAGCGGAGATTTACAATGAGCAGTTCTTC.